Listed below are T cell receptor beta chains from one sample, sequenced in a study of T cell responses to AZD1222 COVID-19 vaccine. TCRdb's copy holds only in-frame clones and misses some; the assay was immunoSEQ multiplex PCR. The sample includes 90,000 to 150,000 clones, 89% seen only once; the top ten take 3.5% to 5%. The sequences come from peripheral blood, collected on day 0 of AZD1222 vaccination. The receptors derive from an adult in good health. Both conserved end residues are part of each CDR3.

v_call	j_call	cdr3_aa
TRBV6-6	TRBJ2-1	CASRRQGPSGRGVDNEQFF
TRBV2	TRBJ1-3	CASRSGTDGNTIYF
TRBV11-2	TRBJ1-4	CASSLDRAGEKLFF
TRBV5-4	TRBJ2-7	CASSLGQGKVSYEQYF
TRBV7-8	TRBJ2-3	CASSLEGGGAEDTQYF
TRBV30	TRBJ2-1	CACPYGTLNEQFF
TRBV28	TRBJ1-2	CASGLRGGRLYGYTF
TRBV2	TRBJ2-1	CASSEDRGLDEQFF
TRBV6-5	TRBJ1-2	CASSNRVSGYTF
TRBV4-1	TRBJ2-1	CASSQDTLASYNEQFF